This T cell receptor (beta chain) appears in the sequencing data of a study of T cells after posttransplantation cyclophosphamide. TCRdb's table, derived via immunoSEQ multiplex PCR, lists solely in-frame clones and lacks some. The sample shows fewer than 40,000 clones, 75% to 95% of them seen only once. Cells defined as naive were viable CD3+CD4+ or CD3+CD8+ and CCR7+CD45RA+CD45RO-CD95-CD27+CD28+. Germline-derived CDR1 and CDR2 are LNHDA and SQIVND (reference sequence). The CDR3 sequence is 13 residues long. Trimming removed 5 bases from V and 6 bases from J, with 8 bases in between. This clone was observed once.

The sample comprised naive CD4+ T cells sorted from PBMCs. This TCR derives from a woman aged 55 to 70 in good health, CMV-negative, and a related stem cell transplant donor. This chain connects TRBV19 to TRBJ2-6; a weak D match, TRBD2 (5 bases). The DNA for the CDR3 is TGTGCCAGTAGTTTCGGGAAGGCCAACGTCCTGACTTTC. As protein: CASSFGKANVLTF. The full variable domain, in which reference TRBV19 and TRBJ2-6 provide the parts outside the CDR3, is DGGITQSPKYLFRKEGQNVTLSCEQNLNHDAMYWYRQDPGQGLRLIYYSQIVNDFQKGDIAEGYSVSREKKESFPLTVTSAQKNPTAFYLCASSFGKANVLTFGAGSRLTVL.